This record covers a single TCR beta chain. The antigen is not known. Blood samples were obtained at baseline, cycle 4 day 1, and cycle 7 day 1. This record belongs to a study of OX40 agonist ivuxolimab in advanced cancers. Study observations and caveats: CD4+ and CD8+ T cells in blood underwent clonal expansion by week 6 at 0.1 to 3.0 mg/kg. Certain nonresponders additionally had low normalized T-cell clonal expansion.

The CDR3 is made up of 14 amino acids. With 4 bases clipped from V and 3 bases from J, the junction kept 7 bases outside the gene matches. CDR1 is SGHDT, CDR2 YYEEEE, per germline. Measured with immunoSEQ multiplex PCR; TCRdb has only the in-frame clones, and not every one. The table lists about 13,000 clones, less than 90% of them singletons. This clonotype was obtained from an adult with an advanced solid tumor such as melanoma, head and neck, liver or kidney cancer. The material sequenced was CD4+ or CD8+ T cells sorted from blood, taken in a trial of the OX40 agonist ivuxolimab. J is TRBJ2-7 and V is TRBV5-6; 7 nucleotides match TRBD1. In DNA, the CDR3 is TGTGCCAGCAGCCGGGGACAGATCAGCTACGAGCAGTACTTC. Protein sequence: CASSRGQISYEQYF.